Here is one TCR beta chain with its context. Its antigen remains unidentified. One base away there is no much larger clone; base qualities are not given. This sample stems from a study of CXCR4 blockade with PD-1 therapy in pancreatic cancer (dated by TCRdb to the late 2010s). About the study as a whole: The study analyzed resected pancreatic ductal adenocarcinoma using multiplex immunohistochemistry and TCRbeta immunosequencing, along with ex vivo slice culture to test PD-1 and CXCR4 blockade. To assess intratumoral heterogeneity, two geographically distinct regions from each of roughly six tumors were TCR-sequenced.

CDR1 MDHEN and CDR2 SYDVKM are derived from the germline V gene. Germline trimming amounts to 4 bases on V and 4 bases on J, with 9 as the count of junction bases outside the gene matches. The CDR3 runs 15 amino acids, cysteine and phenylalanine included. CDR3 DNA is the only sequence kept; it has 45 bases, read in frame from the first base. Extracted DNA was used for immunosequencing of TCRbeta CDR3 regions with the immunoSEQ Assay at Adaptive Biotechnologies. The original methods were these. To measure the absolute abundance of each unique TCRbeta CDR3, the sequences were collapsed and filtered. Clonality, calculated using only productive in-frame rearrangements, was defined as 1 minus Pielou's evenness. Regional overlap was evaluated by tracking the top 100 nucleotide rearrangements across paired samples, and paired versus unrelated samples were compared using the Morisita index. The immunoSEQ Rearrangement Details tool was used to assess whether nucleotide rearrangements converged onto identical amino acid sequences. Not all clones reach the TCRdb copy of this immuneACCESS table, which keeps in-frame sequences only. Checked studies attribute under half of the gap to unresolved V genes and leave the rest unexplained. D and trimming were read from the DNA, whereas the V and J calls and clone size are those reported in that table. Recorded for this sample are about 5,900 clones; 35% to 45% of them occurred a single time. Jointly, the top ten make up 10% to 15% of the sample.

The archived tumor blocks came from patients who had not received neoadjuvant therapy before resection. For the preserved-tissue arm, the study drew on 30 to 35 surgical resection samples taken from some 25 pancreatic ductal adenocarcinoma patients who had not been treated previously. DNA for the resection arm was extracted from ten 5-micron curls of FFPE tumor cut next to the multiplex immunohistochemistry slide. Results and caveats for the whole study, not just this receptor: Tumors had clonal expansion, with a mean productive clonality of around 0.15 compared with 0.05 in healthy blood, yet clonality showed no correlation with survival. Because only TCRbeta chains were sequenced, true antigen-specificity overlap among convergent dominant clones remained unconfirmed while awaiting paired alpha-beta single-cell sequencing. A strong correlation was found between amino acid clone frequency and the number of distinct nucleotide rearrangements encoding each amino acid clone, suggesting convergent selection by common tumor antigens.

The chain uses TRBV28 and TRBJ2-7; 8 bases in between match TRBD2. Sequenced material: tumor tissue. This clonotype was sampled from a human donor with pancreatic ductal adenocarcinoma. The DNA sequence is TGTGCCAGCAGTTCTAGCGGGTTCCGGCTATACGAGCAGTACTTC. It encodes CASSSSGFRLYEQYF.